Listed below are T cell receptor beta chains from one sample, sequenced in a study of T-cell reconstitution after alpha-beta-depleted transplantation in children. In TCRdb, the PCR reads were re-called with MiXCR into one record per CDR3 protein. The profile covers 750,000 to 950,000 distinct CDR3 sequences, with 16% appearing a single time and about 5% taken by the ten largest. The specimen comprised PBMCs, mostly from graft donor cells, sampled 360 days after TCRalphabeta/CD19-depleted stem cell transplant. The source is a male patient under 18 who had a stem cell transplant for acute lymphoblastic leukemia, so the T cells may come from the graft donor. Each CDR3 is given with its conserved first and last residue. The D gene is left open where the match is weak. Rows may omit the clone size; those that give it use once, few, many or a size class.

D gene,V gene,J gene,clone size,CDR3 protein,CDR3 DNA
TRBD2,TRBV6-2/TRBV6-3,TRBJ2-1,few,CASSFGLVNEQFF,TGTGCCAGCAGTTTCGGACTAGTCAATGAGCAGTTCTTC
TRBD2,TRBV5-7,TRBJ2-7,many,CASSFPTTSVYSYEQYF,TGTGCCAGCAGCTTCCCTACGACTAGCGTCTACTCCTACGAGCAGTACTTC
TRBD2,TRBV12-3/TRBV12-4,TRBJ2-7,NA,CASSPRGLAGNYEQYF,TGTGCCAGCAGTCCAAGGGGACTAGCGGGGAACTACGAGCAGTACTTC
TRBD1,TRBV7-2,TRBJ2-1,NA,CASSPPTGAPIYNEQFF,TGTGCCAGCAGCCCCCCGACAGGGGCTCCCATTTACAATGAGCAGTTCTTC
TRBD1,TRBV6-5,TRBJ1-6,few,CASSYPRTGANSPLHF,TGTGCCAGCAGTTACCCTCGGACAGGAGCCAATTCACCCCTCCACTTT
TRBD2,TRBV20-1,TRBJ2-3,few,CSSPIPTSATDTQYF,TGCAGTTCCCCTATCCCTACTAGCGCCACAGATACGCAGTATTTT
TRBD2,TRBV3-1,TRBJ2-1,few,CASSRLFSGRNYEQFF,TGTGCCAGCAGCCGTTTGTTCAGCGGGAGGAACTATGAGCAGTTCTTC
NA,TRBV5-1,TRBJ2-2,few,CASSLARDTNTGELFF,TGCGCCAGCAGCTTGGCGCGAGATACGAACACCGGGGAGCTGTTTTTT
NA,TRBV7-9,TRBJ1-5,many,CASSFAPAGAGWPQHF,TGTGCCAGCAGCTTCGCACCTGCAGGGGCGGGGTGGCCCCAGCATTTT
NA,TRBV10-1,TRBJ2-7,few,CASRMGPGYEQYF,TGCGCCAGCAGGATGGGGCCGGGCTACGAGCAGTACTTC
TRBD1,TRBV7-2,TRBJ1-1,few,CASSGRTGRPEAFF,TGTGCCAGCTCGGGGAGGACAGGCAGGCCTGAAGCTTTCTTT
NA,TRBV6-5,TRBJ2-7,NA,CASSYSDSPQAYEQYF,TGTGCCAGCAGTTACTCAGACTCCCCACAAGCCTACGAGCAGTACTTC
NA,TRBV9,TRBJ2-1,NA,CASSVNYNEQFF,TGTGCCAGCAGCGTAAACTATAATGAGCAGTTCTTC
TRBD2,TRBV5-1,TRBJ2-1,NA,CASSTLGLAEYNEQFF,TGCGCCAGCAGCACCTTAGGACTAGCGGAGTACAATGAGCAGTTCTTC
NA,TRBV5-6,TRBJ2-5,few,CASSLNPLLQYF,TGTGCCAGCAGCCTTAACCCCCTGCTACAGTACTTC
NA,TRBV2,TRBJ1-4,NA,CASSESEQMDEKLFF,TGTGCCAGCAGTGAATCCGAGCAGATGGATGAAAAACTGTTTTTT
NA,TRBV29-1,TRBJ2-1,NA,CSVWYTKYNEQFF,TGCAGCGTTTGGTATACAAAGTACAATGAGCAGTTCTTC
NA,TRBV12-3/TRBV12-4,TRBJ2-7,many,CASSLGQPSYEQYF,TGTGCCAGCAGTTTAGGGCAGCCCTCCTACGAGCAGTACTTC
NA,TRBV7-2,TRBJ2-1,few,CASRGSPSYNEQFF,TGTGCCAGCAGAGGTTCCCCCTCCTACAATGAGCAGTTCTTC
NA,TRBV24-1,TRBJ2-1,few,CATSDLGRSSYNEQFF,TGTGCCACCAGTGATTTGGGCAGGAGCTCCTACAATGAGCAGTTCTTC
NA,TRBV25-1,TRBJ2-1,NA,CASSGGTGYNEHFF,TGTGCCAGCAGTGGCGGGACTGGGTACAATGAGCATTTCTTC
TRBD2,TRBV7-6,TRBJ2-7,few,CASSSIAGAGEQYF,TGTGCCAGCAGTAGTATAGCGGGAGCTGGGGAGCAGTACTTC
NA,TRBV7-2,TRBJ2-2,NA,CASASPSRVDGELFF,TGTGCCAGCGCCTCCCCCAGTCGGGTAGACGGGGAGCTGTTTTTT
TRBD2,TRBV11-1,TRBJ2-3,many,CASSLGGSGKQDTQYF,TGTGCCAGCAGCTTAGGAGGTAGCGGGAAGCAAGATACGCAGTATTTT
TRBD2,TRBV5-1,TRBJ2-1,many,CASSLWGLASYNEQFF,TGCGCCAGCAGCTTGTGGGGACTAGCTTCCTACAATGAGCAGTTCTTC
TRBD2,TRBV12-3/TRBV12-4,TRBJ2-2,few,CASSLGRLAGGANTGELFF,TGTGCCAGCAGTTTGGGGAGACTAGCGGGGGGCGCGAACACCGGGGAGCTGTTTTTT
TRBD2,TRBV4-2,TRBJ2-7,NA,CASSQEESGGAYEQYF,TGTGCCAGCAGCCAAGAGGAAAGCGGGGGCGCCTACGAGCAGTACTTC
NA,TRBV7-9,TRBJ2-5,few,CASSLKAPLYF,TGTGCCAGCAGCTTAAAGGCCCCTCTGTACTTC
NA,TRBV7-8,TRBJ2-7,NA,CASSGRTGVGYEQYF,TGTGCCAGCAGCGGACGAACAGGAGTAGGCTACGAGCAGTACTTC
NA,TRBV2,TRBJ1-5,many,CASPDRHNQPQHF,TGTGCCAGCCCCGACAGGCACAATCAGCCCCAGCATTTT
TRBD1,TRBV2,TRBJ2-3,NA,CASSEGQGFTDTQYF,TGTGCCAGCAGTGAAGGACAGGGCTTCACAGATACGCAGTATTTT
TRBD2,TRBV14,TRBJ2-1,NA,CASSQLLAGAWGDEQFF,TGTGCCAGCAGCCAACTTCTAGCGGGAGCCTGGGGTGATGAGCAGTTCTTC
TRBD1,TRBV11-3,TRBJ2-3,few,CASSPGQVLSTDTQYF,TGTGCCAGCAGCCCTGGACAGGTCCTTAGCACAGATACGCAGTATTTT
NA,TRBV4-1,TRBJ2-1,few,CASSQEDSTYNEQFF,TGCGCCAGCAGCCAAGAAGACAGCACCTACAATGAGCAGTTCTTC
NA,TRBV12-3/TRBV12-4,TRBJ2-3,few,CASSLEGGTQYF,TGTGCCAGCAGTTTGGAGGGCGGGACGCAGTATTTT
NA,TRBV6-1,TRBJ2-5,many,CASSGRDRFGETQYF,TGTGCCAGCTCTGGCAGGGATCGGTTTGGAGAGACCCAGTACTTC
TRBD2,TRBV2,TRBJ2-1,many,CASGLAGYSRGNEQFF,TGTGCCAGCGGACTAGCGGGATATTCGCGGGGGAATGAGCAGTTCTTC
TRBD1,TRBV6-5,TRBJ1-2,few,CASSRQGPPYGYTF,TGTGCCAGCAGTAGACAGGGGCCCCCTTATGGCTACACCTTC
NA,TRBV12-3/TRBV12-4,TRBJ1-4,few,CASSRDEKLFF,TGTGCCAGCAGCCGAGATGAAAAACTGTTTTTT
NA,TRBV4-2,TRBJ2-7,NA,CASSQEGNRVLPEQYF,TGTGCCAGCAGCCAAGAGGGAAACAGGGTTCTTCCCGAGCAGTACTTC
NA,TRBV3-1,TRBJ2-1,few,CASSQDFNPLGDEQFF,TGTGCCAGCAGCCAAGATTTTAACCCCCTGGGTGATGAGCAGTTCTTC
NA,TRBV2,TRBJ1-1,NA,CASSLPQRVMNTEAFF,TGTGCCAGCAGTCTACCACAAAGGGTCATGAACACTGAAGCTTTCTTT
TRBD1,TRBV27,TRBJ2-1,few,CASSFFLDRAHEQFF,TGTGCCAGCAGTTTCTTCCTGGACAGGGCCCATGAGCAGTTCTTC
NA,TRBV5-6,TRBJ2-1,NA,CASSLVLATFLYEQFF,TGTGCCAGCAGCTTGGTGTTGGCTACCTTTTTGTATGAGCAGTTCTTC
NA,TRBV5-1,TRBJ2-3,few,CASSLQGSTPFRTDTQYF,TGCGCCAGCAGCTTGCAGGGGTCTACCCCTTTTCGCACAGATACGCAGTATTTT
NA,TRBV7-9,TRBJ2-7,few,CASSLADIHEQYF,TGTGCCAGCAGCTTAGCTGACATCCACGAGCAGTACTTC
NA,TRBV2,TRBJ2-2,NA,CASREHTGELFF,TGTGCCAGCAGGGAACACACCGGGGAGCTGTTTTTT